This entry concerns a single T cell receptor beta chain. This clonotype was counted many times. Its antigen is not yet known. No base quality values were provided; no much bigger clone lies one nucleotide off. From cysteine to phenylalanine, the CDR3 is 18 amino acids long. The DNA shown is the 54-base CDR3, in frame from base 1. Looking up the germline V gene yields CDR1 MDHEN and CDR2 SYDVKM. For this chain, trimming is 7 bases at the V end and 4 bases at the J end, and the number of junction bases without a gene match is 19. The sample's time point label, in plain terms: sample taken at primary tumor resection. For TCR sequencing, whole RNA was extracted from tumor and nontumor lung tissue, or from cryopreserved PBMC samples, and no cell sorting was done. The donors were some 72 patients from the lung TRACERx cohort who had early-stage, untreated non-small cell lung cancer. A patient was chosen for TCR sequencing only when enough RNA was available from at least two tumor regions.

The sample comes from a study of spatial heterogeneity in lung cancer (dated by TCRdb to between 2019 and 2020). Turning to the overall study: Beta-chain transcripts were consistently detected in greater numbers than alpha-chain transcripts, which likely reflected higher beta-chain transcript abundance. In the raw uncorrected reads, each unique combination of TCR and UMI appeared on average more than ten times. In non-small cell lung cancer, the study made a quantitative comparison of TCR alpha and beta repertoires among multiple tumor regions, matched nontumor lung and blood. The study linked features of the TCR repertoire to counts of nonsynonymous mutations, which were determined by whole-exome sequencing of tumor tissue. Both alpha and beta chains were TCR-sequenced in approximately 200 tumor regions, fewer than 80 matched nontumor lung samples and around 54 PBMC samples obtained at surgery. The full study reports these points: Ubiquitous expanded tumor TCRs showed up in blood more often at tumor resection than at routine follow-up. Additional single-cell paired TCR alpha and beta sequencing was considered necessary to confirm, at a functional level, the hypothesis that regional TCRs recognize regional mutations.

Library construction relied on 5' RACE. Sequencing used a NextSeq 500. To allow correction of PCR and sequencing errors, the TCR library protocol tagged every TCR cDNA molecule with a unique molecular identifier. The study's processing was this. TCR identification, UMI-based error correction and CDR3 extraction were performed with Decombinator tools. TCRs above a frequency of 2 per 1,000, corresponding to the top 1% of the tumor frequency distribution, were defined as expanded. Rényi diversity was computed with the R vegan package after subsampling each repertoire 100 times to 5,000 TCRs. CDR3 similarity networks were built from amino acid triplet string-kernel similarity, with CDR3s being connected when pairwise similarity was above 0.82. TCRdb applied fastp at Q25 and MiXCR to the public reads, then kept only in-frame beta chains. Every CDR3 protein is listed once, alongside the most common genes and DNA of its rows. TCRdb's processing, not the study's, gives the V and J calls here. Within this sample are approximately 38,000 distinct CDR3 sequences, with around 5.8% of them counted one time only. The ten largest clones add up to 11% of the sample.

The material was PBMCs, obtained at surgery. The receptor comes from a male donor with early-stage non-small cell lung cancer. The chain couples TRBV28 to TRBJ2-1, with 7 central nucleotides matching TRBD1. The CDR3 reads CASIVGQRELGRYNEQFF. The nucleotides are TGTGCCAGCATAGTGGGACAGCGAGAGTTAGGACGGTACAATGAGCAGTTCTTC.